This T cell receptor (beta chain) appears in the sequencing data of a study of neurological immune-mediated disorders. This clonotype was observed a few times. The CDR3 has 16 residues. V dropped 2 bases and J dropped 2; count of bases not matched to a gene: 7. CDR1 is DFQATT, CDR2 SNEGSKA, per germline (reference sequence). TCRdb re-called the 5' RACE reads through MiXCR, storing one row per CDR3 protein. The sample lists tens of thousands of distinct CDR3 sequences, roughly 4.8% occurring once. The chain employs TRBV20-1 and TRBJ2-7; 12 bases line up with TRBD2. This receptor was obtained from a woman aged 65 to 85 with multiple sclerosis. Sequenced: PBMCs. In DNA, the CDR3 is TGCAGTGCTAGATCCCGGACTAGCGGGGACACCTACGAGCAGTACTTC. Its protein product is CSARSRTSGDTYEQYF.